The next 24 T cell receptor beta chains were all read from a single sample in a study of T cell repertoires in cytomegalovirus infection. TCRdb itself ran the reads through MiXCR, one entry per CDR3 protein. The table has tens of thousands of distinct CDR3 sequences, 3.7% seen once; the top ten hold 4.6%. Sequenced material: PBMCs. The origin of the receptors is a human donor in good health (CMV status not recorded). Some clones in this sample may be carry-over from other donors' samples.

Ten or more counts support this clonotype. The chain recombines TRBV16 with TRBJ1-6; tentatively, D is TRBD1 (5 bases). The CDR3 sequence is 13 residues long. CDR1 is KGHSY, CDR2 FQNENV, per germline. Trimming pared 4 bases from V and 7 bases from J, leaving 8 bases between. The CDR3 here is CASSPDRNSPLHF. CDR3 coding DNA: TGTGCCAGCAGCCCAGACAGAAATTCACCCCTCCACTTT.

Ten or more counts support this clonotype. This chain connects TRBV12-3 or TRBV12-4 to TRBJ1-1, with a tentative D call TRBD1 (5 bases). The CDR3 sequence is 17 residues long. V was trimmed by 6 bases and J by 0 bases, leaving 20 bases between them. The CDR3 coding sequence is TGTGCCAGCAGGGGCGGGACCGCTTCTTCCATGAACACTGAAGCTTTCTTT. Protein product: CASRGGTASSMNTEAFF.

Regarding this clonotype: A read error may produce the germline difference seen at one junction end. Here the CDR3 DNA reads TGTGCCAGCAGTTCCATCGACAGGGTCCATGGCTACAGCTTC. It translates to CASSSIDRVHGYSF. The V gene is TRBV6-8, the J gene TRBJ1-2; 7 bases are shared with TRBD1. Germline values: CDR1 MNHGY, CDR2 SAAAGT. The CDR3 extends over 14 amino acids.

This clonotype was counted ten times or more. CDR3 amino acids: CASSEDPRLHF. The CDR3 DNA reads as TGTGCCAGCAGTGAAGATCCCAGGCTCCACTTT. The genes are TRBV6-1 and TRBJ1-6; no definite D call. Deletions cut 1 base from V and 16 bases from J, with 8 bases between. The length of the CDR3 is 11 residues. CDR1 MNHNS and CDR2 SASEGT come from the germline V gene.

This clonotype came up many times. V usage is TRBV7-2 and J usage is TRBJ2-7; 8 nucleotides match TRBD1. V shed 5 bases and J 7 bases; nucleotides not matched to a gene: 10. From germline, CDR1 is SGHTA and CDR2 FQGNSA. The length of the CDR3 is 14 residues. CDR3 amino acids: CASSGTGRGREQYF. The CDR3 nucleotides read TGTGCCAGCAGCGGGACTGGCAGGGGGCGAGAGCAGTACTTC.

Concerning this clonotype: A much larger clone lies one base from this, so it may be a read error. The J gene is TRBJ1-2, the V gene TRBV12-3 or TRBV12-4, with D possibly being TRBD1 (5 bases). The CDR3 totals 16 residues. CDR3 loop: CASSQNPRQGLYGYSF. Written as DNA, the CDR3 is TGTGCCAGCAGTCAGAACCCACGGCAGGGACTTTATGGCTACTCCTTC.

This clonotype was recorded many times. This chain connects TRBV7-2 to TRBJ2-7; D remains ambiguous. CDR3 length: 14 residues. The germline V and J ends were trimmed by 1 base and 0 bases, with 7 bases remaining between them. In germline, CDR1 is SGHTA, CDR2 FQGNSA. The CDR3 is CASSLVSSSYEQYF. The CDR3 DNA reads TGTGCCAGCAGCTTAGTCAGCAGCTCCTACGAGCAGTACTTC.

This clonotype was counted many times. This rearrangement joins TRBV6-2 or TRBV6-3 to TRBJ2-1; D gene ambiguous. The ends were cut back, 4 bases at V and 11 bases at J, with 12 bases in the middle. The CDR3 totals 12 residues. Germline V CDR1 and CDR2: MNHEY, SVGEGT. Here the CDR3 reads CASSSRNFKQFF. CDR3 sequence (DNA): TGTGCCAGCAGTTCTCGGAACTTCAAGCAGTTCTTC.

This clonotype came up many times. The chain links TRBV7-8 to TRBJ1-1, with D unresolved. This CDR3 is 14 amino acids long. V was trimmed by 5 bases and J by 0 bases, leaving 10 bases between them. The germline V gene encodes CDR1 SGHVS and CDR2 FQNEAQ. Written as DNA, the CDR3 is TGTGCCAGCAGCCCTCTAGGACTGAACACTGAAGCTTTCTTT. Its protein is CASSPLGLNTEAFF.

Many counts were recorded for this clonotype. This chain links TRBV30 with TRBJ1-2; D unclear. Germline V gene data show CDR1 as GTSNPN and CDR2 as SVGIG (reference sequence). V was cut by 3 bases and J by 3 bases, with 5 bases left in between. The CDR3 runs 11 residues. The CDR3 nucleotides read TGTGCCTGGAGAGCTTACTATGGCTACACCTTC. Protein product: CAWRAYYGYTF.

This clonotype has ten or more counts. The chain links TRBV2 to TRBJ2-3; tentative D call: TRBD1 (5 bases). Germline CDR1 reads SNHLY; CDR2 reads FYNNEI. CDR3 length: 13 amino acids. Trimming shortened V by 6 bases and J by 4 bases, and 11 bases separated the two germline ends. CDR3 DNA: TGTGCCAGCAGGTTAAGGGGTGCAGATACGCAGTATTTT. It encodes CASRLRGADTQYF.

This clonotype was counted many times. The rearrangement links TRBV28 to TRBJ2-1, with D possibly TRBD2 on 7 matching bases. Germline V gives CDR1 MDHEN, CDR2 SYDVKM. The CDR3 has 14 residues. V gave up 2 bases and J gave up 8 bases, with 13 bases separating them. The CDR3 loop is CASSLRGGWDEQFF. The CDR3 region has the DNA TGTGCCAGCAGTTTAAGGGGGGGCTGGGATGAGCAGTTCTTC.

Ten or more counts support this clonotype. V usage is TRBV5-1 and J usage is TRBJ1-5, with D unclear. V was clipped by 0 bases and J by 3 bases, with 10 bases between them. The CDR3 is 15 residues long. Germline V CDR1 and CDR2: SGHRS, YFSETQ. CDR3 DNA: TGCGCCAGCAGCTTGGCCGGGCTTCCCAATCAGCCCCAGCATTTT. This gives the protein CASSLAGLPNQPQHF.

This clonotype appeared many times. J is TRBJ1-5 and V is TRBV7-2; D possibly corresponds to TRBD1 (5 bases). Germline CDR1 is SGHTA and CDR2 is FQGNSA. The germline V and J ends were trimmed by 0 bases and 0 bases, with 9 bases remaining between them. CDR3 length equals 16 residues. As DNA, the CDR3 is TGTGCCAGCAGCTTAGCGCAGGGAATTAGCAATCAGCCCCAGCATTTT. Translation gives CASSLAQGISNQPQHF.

This clonotype was seen at least ten times. This chain uses TRBV19 with TRBJ2-1, with D hard to call. CDR1 is LNHDA and CDR2 is SQIVND in the germline V gene (reference sequence). The CDR3 is 13 amino acids. The V gene lost 0 bases and the J gene lost 16 bases, with 16 bases spanning the gap. This CDR3 is CASSIDLQTLLFF. DNA for the CDR3: TGTGCCAGTAGTATAGATCTCCAAACCTTGCTCTTCTTC.

This clonotype was counted ten times or more. The chain recombines TRBV7-9 with TRBJ2-6, with 9 bases fitting TRBD1. Germline V CDR1 and CDR2: SEHNR, FQNEAQ (reference sequence). V lost 4 bases to trimming and J lost 0 bases; unmatched junction nucleotides: 13. This CDR3 spans 20 amino acids. The CDR3, as DNA: TGTGCCAGCAGCTGGCCCCTAACGGGACAGGGAACCTCTGGGGCCAACGTCCTGACTTTC. Encoded protein: CASSWPLTGQGTSGANVLTF. Drawing the rest from reference TRBV7-9 and TRBJ2-6, the complete variable domain is DTGVSQNPRHKITKRGQNVTFRCDPISEHNRLYWYRQTLGQGPEFLTYFQNEAQLEKSRLLSDRFSAERPKGSFSTLEIQRTEQGDSAMYLCASSWPLTGQGTSGANVLTFGAGSRLTVL.

In its sample, this clonotype was seen many times. The chain is built from TRBV7-2 and TRBJ1-2, with a tentative D call TRBD1 (6 bases). V lost 7 bases to trimming and J lost 2 bases, with 17 bases between them. CDR1 is SGHTA and CDR2 is FQGNSA in the germline V gene. This CDR3 contains 15 residues. The CDR3 loop is CASTNRDTQNYGYTF. CDR3 bases: TGTGCCAGCACCAATCGGGACACCCAAAACTATGGCTACACCTTC.

This clonotype was seen at least ten times. The chain is built from TRBV7-9 and TRBJ2-7; TRBD1 might be the D (5 bases). Germline V gives CDR1 SEHNR, CDR2 FQNEAQ (reference sequence). Deletions cut 5 bases from V and 0 bases from J, with 8 bases between. The CDR3 has 13 amino acids. CDR3 in amino acids: CASSRQSSYEQYF. The CDR3 DNA is TGTGCCAGCAGCAGACAGAGCTCCTACGAGCAGTACTTC.

This clonotype was seen ten or more times. The rearrangement joins TRBV5-5 to TRBJ1-6; D unclear. The CDR3 has 14 amino acids. From germline, CDR1 is SGHKS and CDR2 YYEKEE (reference sequence). V dropped 3 bases and J dropped 5 bases, with 9 bases sitting between them. DNA of the CDR3: TGTGCCAGCAGCTGGACGGGCAATAATTCACCCCTCCACTTT. This translates into CASSWTGNNSPLHF.

This clonotype came up many times. V is TRBV30 and J is TRBJ2-7; a weak D match, TRBD2 (5 bases). The CDR3 has 11 amino acids. V lost 5 bases and J lost 3, with 8 bases in between. Germline CDR1 and CDR2: GTSNPN and SVGIG (reference sequence). The CDR3 bases are TGTGCCTGGTCCCGGGGCTACGAGCAGTACTTC. This gives the protein CAWSRGYEQYF.

This clonotype was seen at least ten times. The chain recombines TRBV28 with TRBJ2-2, with unresolved D. Trimming removed 6 bases at V and 2 bases at J, with 13 bases between. The CDR3 covers 15 residues. Per the germline V gene, CDR1 is MDHEN and CDR2 is SYDVKM. The CDR3 reads CASSLGSRNTGELFF. The CDR3 region has the DNA TGTGCCAGCAGCTTAGGGTCCCGAAACACCGGGGAGCTGTTTTTT.

There are many counts of this clonotype. The V and J genes are TRBV15 and TRBJ2-1; TRBD2 aligns across 8 bases. Trimming removed 5 bases from V and 6 bases from J; junction bases left unmatched: 9. This CDR3 spans 15 amino acids. CDR1 LNHNV and CDR2 YYDKDF come from the germline V gene (reference sequence). CDR3 in amino acids: CATSRGGGARNEQFF. CDR3 DNA sequence: TGTGCCACCAGCCGGGGGGGGGGAGCTCGCAATGAGCAGTTCTTC.

This clonotype was seen many times. The chain combines TRBV27 with TRBJ2-7, with 11 bases that match TRBD1. Germline CDR1 reads MNHEY; CDR2 reads SMNVEV (reference sequence). Losses at the gene ends were 6 bases for V and 3 bases for J; bases not matched to a gene: 7. The CDR3 runs 15 residues. The CDR3 loop is CASRHPGTGGYEQYF. CDR3 DNA sequence: TGTGCCAGCAGACACCCCGGGACAGGGGGCTACGAGCAGTACTTC.

This clonotype was seen repeatedly, ten times or more. The chain is built from TRBV28 and TRBJ2-5, with D perhaps given as TRBD1 or TRBD2 (5 bases each). CDR3 length equals 14 residues. Germline-derived CDR1 and CDR2 are MDHEN and SYDVKM. V lost 7 bases, J lost 8 bases, and 20 bases lay in between. The CDR3 DNA is TGTGCCAGCATCAGGACCGGGGCCCTAACTACCCAGTACTTC. This gives the protein CASIRTGALTTQYF.